This entry features one T cell receptor beta chain sequence. Its specificity is not known. The data are from a study of T cells in tuberculosis. V dropped 8 bases and J dropped 4; count of bases not matched to a gene: 7. Looked up from germline, CDR1 is SGHRS and CDR2 is YFSETQ. The CDR3 covers 14 residues. Points from the study as a whole: Selection depended on which cryopreserved specimens were available. Active tuberculosis TCR-alpha repertoires lay closer to GMM-specific TCRs than IGRA-negative controls, suggesting clonal expansion.

Profiling relied on immunoSEQ multiplex PCR, and the TCRdb table lists in-frame clones only, not all of them. The sample yields roughly 33,000 clones, approximately 90% seen once. The source is a donor aged 5-35 years with latent tuberculosis or without tuberculosis infection. The material sequenced was PBMCs. The genes are TRBV5-1 and TRBJ2-3; TRBD1 matches at 10 bases. CDR3 loop: CASSKGQGSDTQYF. CDR3 nucleotide sequence: TGCGCCAGTAGCAAGGGACAGGGGTCAGATACGCAGTATTTT.